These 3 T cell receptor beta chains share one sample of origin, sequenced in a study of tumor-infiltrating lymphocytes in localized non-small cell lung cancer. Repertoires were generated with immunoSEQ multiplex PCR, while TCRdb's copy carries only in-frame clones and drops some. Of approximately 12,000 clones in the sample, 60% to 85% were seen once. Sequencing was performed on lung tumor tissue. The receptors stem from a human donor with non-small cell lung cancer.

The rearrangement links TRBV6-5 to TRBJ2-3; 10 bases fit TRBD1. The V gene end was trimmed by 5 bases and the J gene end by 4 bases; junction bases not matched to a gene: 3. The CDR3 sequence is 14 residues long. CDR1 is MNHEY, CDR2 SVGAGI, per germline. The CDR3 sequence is CASSRTGGADTQYF. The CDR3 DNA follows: TGTGCCAGCAGTAGGACAGGGGGAGCAGATACGCAGTATTTT.

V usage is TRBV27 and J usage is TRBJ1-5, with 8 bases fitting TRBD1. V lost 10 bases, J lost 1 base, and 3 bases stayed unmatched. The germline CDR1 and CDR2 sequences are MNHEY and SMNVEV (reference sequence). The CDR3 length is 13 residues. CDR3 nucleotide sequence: TGTGCCACCAGGGGGCAAAGCAATCAGCCCCAGCATTTT. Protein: CATRGQSNQPQHF.

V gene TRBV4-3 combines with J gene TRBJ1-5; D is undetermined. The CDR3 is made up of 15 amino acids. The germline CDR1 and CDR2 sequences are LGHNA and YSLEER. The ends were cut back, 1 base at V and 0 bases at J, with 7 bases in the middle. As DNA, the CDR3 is TGCGCCAGCAGCCAAGCGCGGTTTAGCAATCAGCCCCAGCATTTT. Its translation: CASSQARFSNQPQHF.